This T cell receptor beta chain is drawn from a study of CD8 T cells in Susac syndrome. Study in general: There were about six sequenced Susac syndrome patients with active disease and roughly 8 in remission. Patients with Susac syndrome were therapy-naive, treated with corticosteroids, or treated with intravenous immunoglobulin alone when blood was collected.

Germline V gene data show CDR1 as SGHNT and CDR2 as YYREEE (reference sequence). The CDR3 consists of 15 residues. Turning to this clonotype: As yet, its antigen is unknown. A read error may produce the germline difference seen at one junction end.

Random hexamers primed reverse transcription of about 0.45 to 1 ug RNA. The method of amplification for TCR beta CDR3 was immunoSEQ multiplex PCR, covering 54 Vbeta and 13 Jbeta. TCRdb re-analysed the immunoSEQ multiplex PCR reads in MiXCR, keeping a single row per CDR3 protein. The sample carries about 110,000 distinct CDR3 sequences, roughly 94% recorded once. Study-wide results and caveats: Acknowledgment was made by the study that its TCR sequencing and HLA analysis involved a relatively small number of individuals.

The TCR sequence derives from a human donor with Susac syndrome. The chain uses TRBV5-4 and TRBJ1-3; 7 positions agree with TRBD1. The sequencing input was CD8+ T cells from PBMCs. CDR3 region: CASSLDRTDGNTIYF. The DNA of the CDR3 is TGTGCCAGCAGTTTGGACAGGACCGATGGAAACACCATATATTTT.